This T cell receptor beta chain stems from a study of TIL therapy for anti-PD-1-resistant metastatic lung cancer. Study context: Tumors were harvested before any PD-1/PD-L1 blockade. Half of patients were current or former smokers.

This was the immunoSEQ v3 assay. Survey-level samples got 1.5 million to 2 million read pairs; deep-level samples got roughly 4.5-6 million. Data came from immunoSEQ multiplex PCR; TCRdb stores just in-frame clones and leaves some out. The repertoire holds around 15,000 clones, with approximately 85% as singletons. The time point denotes: pre-treatment sample, taken before nivolumab and TIL therapy. Trimming cost V 5 bases and J 1 base; bases outside gene matches: 5. CDR3 length: 15 residues. Germline loops: CDR1 SEHNR, CDR2 FQNEAQ (reference sequence). This TCR was recovered from a person between 25 and 80 years old with non-small cell lung cancer. This material consisted of blood, taken at baseline. The chain joins TRBV7-9 to TRBJ1-1, with TRBD1 matching 9 bases. CDR3 in amino acids: CASSLRDRANTEAFF. CDR3 nucleotide sequence: TGTGCCAGCAGCCTGCGGGACAGGGCGAACACTGAAGCTTTCTTT.